A single sample gave rise to the 8 T cell receptor beta chains below, sequenced in a study of technical replicates of blood from a few donors. Here immunoSEQ multiplex PCR was the method, and the copy in TCRdb shows in-frame clones only, minus some. The data contain around 92,000 clones, approximately 96% of them singletons. The sample taken for sequencing was T cells isolated from PBMCs. The source of these receptors is a human donor in good health.

The V and J genes are TRBV5-4 and TRBJ1-1, with no clear D. The CDR3 extends over 13 amino acids. Looked up from germline, CDR1 is SGHNT and CDR2 is YYREEE (reference sequence). Trimming left V 1 base short and J 3 bases short, with 7 bases between. In DNA form, the CDR3 reads TGTGCCAGCAGCTTGCGGGGATACACTGAAGCTTTCTTT. This translates into CASSLRGYTEAFF.

This chain uses TRBV28 with TRBJ2-1, with D possibly TRBD2 on 5 matching bases. The CDR3 loop spans 13 amino acids. The germline V and J ends were trimmed by 5 bases and 9 bases, with 14 bases remaining between them. Looked up from germline, CDR1 is MDHEN and CDR2 is SYDVKM. The CDR3: CASSPEGLSEQFF. In nucleotides, the CDR3 is TGTGCCAGCAGTCCAGAGGGATTGAGTGAGCAGTTCTTC.

This clone was seen only once. The rearrangement links TRBV21-1 to TRBJ2-3; whether TRBD2, the table's D call, matches the DNA was not checked. TRBV21-1 counts as a pseudogene. The CDR3 totals 16 residues. CDR3 protein: CARLASGAASTDTQYF. The CDR3 DNA reads TGTGCCAGGCTCGCTAGCGGAGCTGCTAGCACAGATACGCAGTATTTT.

This chain links TRBV7-8 with TRBJ2-7, with D possibly matching TRBD1 (5 bases). Trimming shortened V by 5 bases and J by 3 bases, and 11 bases separated the two germline ends. From germline, CDR1 is SGHVS and CDR2 FQNEAQ. The CDR3 has 13 residues. The CDR3 DNA is TGTGCCAGCAGCCCCAGGGTCTACTACGAGCAGTACTTC. Amino acids: CASSPRVYYEQYF.

On this clone itself: Other DNA sequences in the sample encode the same CDR3. The chain joins TRBV20-1 to TRBJ2-1; the D is unclear. The germline gives CDR1 DFQATT, CDR2 SNEGSKA (reference sequence). The CDR3 has 11 residues. Trimming pared 3 bases from V and 7 bases from J, leaving 7 bases between. The CDR3 DNA reads as TGCAGTGCTAGGGCCGGGAATGAGCAGTTCTTC. Amino acid sequence: CSARAGNEQFF.

The chain couples TRBV28 to TRBJ2-2; 12 bases fit TRBD2. Per germline, CDR1 MDHEN and CDR2 SYDVKM. The CDR3 runs to 18 residues. V was clipped by 4 bases and J by 1 base; unmatched bases: 7. The CDR3 sequence is CASSYGLAGTMNTGELFF. The CDR3, as DNA: TGTGCCAGCAGTTACGGACTAGCGGGAACTATGAACACCGGGGAGCTGTTTTTT. Full variable domain (rest looked up from reference TRBV28 and TRBJ2-2): DVKVTQSSRYLVKRTGEKVFLECVQDMDHENMFWYRQDPGLGLRLIYFSYDVKMKEKGDIPEGYSVSREKKERFSLILESASTNQTSMYLCASSYGLAGTMNTGELFFGEGSRLTVL.

The chain combines TRBV6-1 with TRBJ2-2; the D is unclear. This CDR3 has 13 residues. The V gene's germline CDR1 is MNHNS and CDR2 SASEGT. V gave up 3 bases and J gave up 1 base, with 3 bases separating them. CDR3 region: CASSDGNTGELFF. The CDR3 DNA follows: TGTGCCAGCAGTGACGGGAACACCGGGGAGCTGTTTTTT.

The chain employs TRBV21-1 and TRBJ2-7; the table assigns TRBD2, which was not confirmed against the DNA. TRBV21-1 is tagged as a pseudogene. CDR3 length equals 19 residues. CDR3: CASSKTLAGFSSVGYEQYF. The DNA for the CDR3 is TGTGCCAGCAGCAAGACTCTAGCGGGATTCTCGTCGGTAGGGTACGAGCAGTACTTC.